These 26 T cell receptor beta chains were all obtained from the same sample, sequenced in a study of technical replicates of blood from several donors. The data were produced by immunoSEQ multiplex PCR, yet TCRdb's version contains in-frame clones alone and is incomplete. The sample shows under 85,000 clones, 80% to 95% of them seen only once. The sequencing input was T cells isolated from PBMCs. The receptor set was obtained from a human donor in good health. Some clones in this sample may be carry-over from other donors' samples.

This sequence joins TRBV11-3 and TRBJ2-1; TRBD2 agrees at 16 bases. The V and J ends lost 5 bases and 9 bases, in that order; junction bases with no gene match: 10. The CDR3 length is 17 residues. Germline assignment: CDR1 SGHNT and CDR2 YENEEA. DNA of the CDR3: TGTGCCAGCAGCGAACCGGGACTAGCGGGAGGGCCAGGTGAGCAGTTCTTC. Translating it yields CASSEPGLAGGPGEQFF.

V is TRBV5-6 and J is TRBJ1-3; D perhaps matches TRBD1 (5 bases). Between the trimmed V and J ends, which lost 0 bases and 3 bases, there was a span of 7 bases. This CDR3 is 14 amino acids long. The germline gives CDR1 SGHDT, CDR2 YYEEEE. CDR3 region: CASSLVGVGNTIYF. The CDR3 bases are TGTGCCAGCAGCTTGGTAGGGGTTGGAAACACCATATATTTT.

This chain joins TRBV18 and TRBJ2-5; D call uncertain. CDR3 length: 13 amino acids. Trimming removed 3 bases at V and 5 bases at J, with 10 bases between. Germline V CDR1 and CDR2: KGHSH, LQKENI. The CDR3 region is CASSPGTEETQYF. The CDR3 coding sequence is TGTGCCAGCTCACCTGGCACAGAGGAGACCCAGTACTTC.

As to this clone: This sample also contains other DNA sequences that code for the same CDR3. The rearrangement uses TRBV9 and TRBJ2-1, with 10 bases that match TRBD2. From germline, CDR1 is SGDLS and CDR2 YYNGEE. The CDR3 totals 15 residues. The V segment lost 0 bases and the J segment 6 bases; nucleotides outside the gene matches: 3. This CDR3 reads CASSVGTSGINEQFF. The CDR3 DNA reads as TGTGCCAGCAGCGTAGGAACTAGCGGGATCAATGAGCAGTTCTTC.

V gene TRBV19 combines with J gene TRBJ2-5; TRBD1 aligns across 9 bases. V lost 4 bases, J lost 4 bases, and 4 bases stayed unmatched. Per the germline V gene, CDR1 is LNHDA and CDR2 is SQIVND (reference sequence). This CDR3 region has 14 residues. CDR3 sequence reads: CASSTTGGVETQYF. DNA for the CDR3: TGTGCCAGTAGTACCACAGGGGGCGTAGAGACCCAGTACTTC.

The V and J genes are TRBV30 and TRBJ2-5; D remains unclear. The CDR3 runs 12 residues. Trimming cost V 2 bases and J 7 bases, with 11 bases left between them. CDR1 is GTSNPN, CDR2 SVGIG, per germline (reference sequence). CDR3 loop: CAWSPLSGTQYF. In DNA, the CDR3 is TGTGCCTGGAGTCCCTTATCGGGGACCCAGTACTTC. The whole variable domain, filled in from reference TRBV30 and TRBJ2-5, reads SQTIHQWPATLVQPVGSPLSLECTVEGTSNPNLYWYRQAAGRGLQLLFYSVGIGQISSEVPQNLSASRPQDRQFILSSKKLLLSDSGFYLCAWSPLSGTQYFGPGTRLLVL.

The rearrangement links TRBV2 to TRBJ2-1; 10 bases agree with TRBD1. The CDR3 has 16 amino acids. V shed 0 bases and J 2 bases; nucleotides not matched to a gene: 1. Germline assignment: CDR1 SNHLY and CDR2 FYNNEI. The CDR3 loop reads CASSEAGTGAYNEQFF. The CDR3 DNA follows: TGTGCCAGCAGTGAAGCTGGGACAGGGGCCTACAATGAGCAGTTCTTC.

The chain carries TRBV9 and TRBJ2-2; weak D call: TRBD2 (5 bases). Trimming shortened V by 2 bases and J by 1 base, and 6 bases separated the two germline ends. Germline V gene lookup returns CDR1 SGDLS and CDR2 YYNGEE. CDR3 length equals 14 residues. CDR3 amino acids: CASSVGKNTGELFF. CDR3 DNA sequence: TGTGCCAGCAGCGTCGGGAAGAACACCGGGGAGCTGTTTTTT.

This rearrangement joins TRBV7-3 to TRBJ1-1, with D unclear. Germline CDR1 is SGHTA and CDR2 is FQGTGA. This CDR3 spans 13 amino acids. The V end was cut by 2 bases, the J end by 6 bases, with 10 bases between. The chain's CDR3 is CASSLWREAEAFF. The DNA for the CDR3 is TGTGCCAGCAGCTTATGGAGGGAGGCTGAAGCTTTCTTT.

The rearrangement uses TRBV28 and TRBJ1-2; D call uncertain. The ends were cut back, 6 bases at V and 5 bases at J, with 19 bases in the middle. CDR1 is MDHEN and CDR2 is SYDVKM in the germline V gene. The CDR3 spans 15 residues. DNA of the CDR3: TGTGCCAGCAGACTACTCCCGGCGGGGTCTTATGGCTACACCTTC. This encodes CASRLLPAGSYGYTF.

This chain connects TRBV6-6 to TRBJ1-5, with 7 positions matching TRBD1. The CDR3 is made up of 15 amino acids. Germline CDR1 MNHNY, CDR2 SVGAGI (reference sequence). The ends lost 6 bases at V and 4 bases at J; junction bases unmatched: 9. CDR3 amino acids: CASSAGTASNQPQHF. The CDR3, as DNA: TGTGCCAGCAGCGCGGGGACAGCTTCTAATCAGCCCCAGCATTTT.

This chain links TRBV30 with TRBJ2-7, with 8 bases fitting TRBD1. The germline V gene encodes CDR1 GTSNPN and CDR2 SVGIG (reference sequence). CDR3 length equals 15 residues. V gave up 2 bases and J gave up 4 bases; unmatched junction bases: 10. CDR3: CAWSYGTGTTYEQYF. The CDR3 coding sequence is TGTGCCTGGAGTTATGGGACAGGCACTACTTACGAGCAGTACTTC.

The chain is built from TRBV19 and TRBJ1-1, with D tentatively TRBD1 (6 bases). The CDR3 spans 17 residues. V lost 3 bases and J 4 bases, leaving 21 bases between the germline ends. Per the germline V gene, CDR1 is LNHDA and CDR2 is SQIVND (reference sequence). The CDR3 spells CASSIGAGVGLGTEAFF. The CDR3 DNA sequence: TGTGCCAGTAGTATCGGGGCAGGGGTAGGTTTAGGCACTGAAGCTTTCTTT.

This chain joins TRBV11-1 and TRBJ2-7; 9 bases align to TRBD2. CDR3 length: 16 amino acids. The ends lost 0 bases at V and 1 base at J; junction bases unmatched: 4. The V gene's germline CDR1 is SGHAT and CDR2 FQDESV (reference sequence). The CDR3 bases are TGTGCCAGCAGCTTAGCGGCTAGCGGGATTTCCTACGAGCAGTACTTC. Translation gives CASSLAASGISYEQYF.

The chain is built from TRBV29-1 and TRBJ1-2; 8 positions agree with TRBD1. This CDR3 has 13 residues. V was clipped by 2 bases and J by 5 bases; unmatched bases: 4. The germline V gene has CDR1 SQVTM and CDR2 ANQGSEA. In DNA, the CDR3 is TGCAGCGTTGAAACAGGGGGGCTGTATGGCTACACCTTC. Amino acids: CSVETGGLYGYTF.

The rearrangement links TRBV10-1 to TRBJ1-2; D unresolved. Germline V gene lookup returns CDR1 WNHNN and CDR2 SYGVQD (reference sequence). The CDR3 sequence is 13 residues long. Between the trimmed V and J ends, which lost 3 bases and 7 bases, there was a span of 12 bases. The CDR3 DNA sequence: TGCGCCAGCAGTGAAGCGATTGGGTTTGGCTACACCTTC. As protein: CASSEAIGFGYTF.

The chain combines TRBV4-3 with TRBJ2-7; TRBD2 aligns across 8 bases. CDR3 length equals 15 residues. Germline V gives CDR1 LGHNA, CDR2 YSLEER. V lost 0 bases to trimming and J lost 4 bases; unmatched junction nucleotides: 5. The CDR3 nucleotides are TGCGCCAGCAGCCAAGAAATTAGCGGGATATACGAGCAGTACTTC. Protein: CASSQEISGIYEQYF.

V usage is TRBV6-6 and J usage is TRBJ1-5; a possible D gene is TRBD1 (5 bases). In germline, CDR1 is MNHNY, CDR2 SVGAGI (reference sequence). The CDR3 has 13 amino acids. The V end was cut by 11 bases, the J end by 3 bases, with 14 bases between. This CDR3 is CASAGDLNQPQHF. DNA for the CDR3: TGTGCCTCGGCGGGGGATCTCAATCAGCCCCAGCATTTT.

CDR3 coding DNA: TGTGCCAGCAGTGAATTTAGGGCGGGGTCGCCGGTTTGGAGAACTGAAGCTTTCTTT. This sequence encodes CASSEFRAGSPVWRTEAFF. V and J are TRBV6-1 and TRBJ1-1, with D unclear. The CDR3 spans 19 residues. The germline V gene encodes CDR1 MNHNS and CDR2 SASEGT. V lost 2 bases to trimming and J lost 5 bases, with 27 bases between them.

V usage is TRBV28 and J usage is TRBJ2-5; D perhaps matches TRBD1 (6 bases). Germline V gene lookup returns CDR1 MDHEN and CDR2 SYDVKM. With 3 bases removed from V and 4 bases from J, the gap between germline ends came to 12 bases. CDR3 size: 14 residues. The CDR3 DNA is TGTGCCAGCAGTTTTGGCAGGGGTCGAGAGACCCAGTACTTC. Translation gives CASSFGRGRETQYF.

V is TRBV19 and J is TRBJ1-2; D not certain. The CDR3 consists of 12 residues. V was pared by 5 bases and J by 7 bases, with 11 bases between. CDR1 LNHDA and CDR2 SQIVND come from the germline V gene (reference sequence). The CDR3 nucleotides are TGTGCCAGTAGTCCCCCCATCGGTGGCTACACCTTC. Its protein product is CASSPPIGGYTF.

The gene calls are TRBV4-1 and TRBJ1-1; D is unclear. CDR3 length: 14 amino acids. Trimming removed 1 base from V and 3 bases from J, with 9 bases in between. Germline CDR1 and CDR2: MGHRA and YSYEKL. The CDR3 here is CASSQGGLDTEAFF. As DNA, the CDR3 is TGCGCCAGCAGCCAAGGAGGGCTCGACACTGAAGCTTTCTTT.

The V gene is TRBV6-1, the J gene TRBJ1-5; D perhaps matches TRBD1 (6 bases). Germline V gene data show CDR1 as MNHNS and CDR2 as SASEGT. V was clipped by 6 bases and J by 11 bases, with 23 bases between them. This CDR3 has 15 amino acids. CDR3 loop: CASRYTRGDSAAQHF. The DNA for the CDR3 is TGTGCCAGCAGGTACACCAGGGGAGACTCAGCGGCCCAGCATTTT.

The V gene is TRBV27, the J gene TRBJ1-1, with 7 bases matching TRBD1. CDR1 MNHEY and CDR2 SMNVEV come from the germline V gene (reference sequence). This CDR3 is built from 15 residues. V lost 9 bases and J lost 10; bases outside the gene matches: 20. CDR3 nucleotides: TGTGCCAGTAGCCTAGCCCCACAGGGGAGACCTTCAGCTTTCTTT. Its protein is CASSLAPQGRPSAFF.

CDR3 amino acids: CASSLRGFGNEKLFF. The CDR3 DNA reads TGTGCCAGCAGCTTGCGGGGGTTTGGTAATGAAAAACTGTTTTTT. The chain joins TRBV7-8 to TRBJ1-4; possible D gene TRBD1, 5 bases. The CDR3 is 15 amino acids. V gave up 3 bases and J gave up 4 bases, with 12 bases separating them. In germline, CDR1 is SGHVS, CDR2 FQNEAQ.

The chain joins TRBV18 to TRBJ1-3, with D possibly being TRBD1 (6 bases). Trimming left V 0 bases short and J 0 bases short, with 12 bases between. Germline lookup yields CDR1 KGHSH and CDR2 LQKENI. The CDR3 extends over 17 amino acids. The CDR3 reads CASSPPVGQSSGNTIYF. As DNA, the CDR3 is TGTGCCAGCTCACCACCGGTTGGACAGAGCTCTGGAAACACCATATATTTT.